This T cell receptor (beta chain) was documented in a study of cytomegalovirus exposure and HLA in healthy donors (dated by TCRdb to 2016 to 2017). About the full investigation: According to an earlier analysis of 587 of the donors, about 179 million T cells yielded some 120 million unique TCR beta sequences and roughly 280 Gb of sequence data. All discovery cohort repertoires had been generated using a single sequencing platform. The number of donors typed differed by locus, with roughly 629-640 for A, B, C, DRB1 and DQB1, about 500 for DQA1, 606 for DPA1, and over 400 for DPB1. The aim of the study was to test whether cataloging public T cell receptors could identify signatures of past pathogen exposure. Among the roughly 390 genotyped donors, approximately 77% belonged to the genetic ancestry cluster associated with self-reported Caucasian donors. The later analysis used no new phenotypic data to find candidate immune exposures, relying instead on TCR beta sequences and their occurrence across donors. Donor age, sex, ethnicity and CMV serostatus were collected together with the repertoire data. An early release that covered about 600 HLA-typed donors contained 250 to 350 gigabases of sequencing data and tens of millions of unique TCR sequences. Across 398 genotyped donors of the cohort, an average of about 220,000 unique TCR beta nucleotide sequences per donor were sequenced, and 15% to 20% of those sequences were non-productive. To decide whether each TCR beta V gene segment behaved as functional or pseudogenic, an earlier analysis of over 500 of the donors relied on high-throughput TCR beta sequencing. Genome-wide SNP genotypes for about 60% of the 666 donors were used in a later genetic analysis, which treated that subset as a discovery cohort. A few DR-DQ haplotypes were handled as single units for association and clustering because linkage in the cohort was strong. In addition to the first cohort of 650 to 800 subjects, a separate validation cohort of 120 different subjects was used. Using immunosequencing, the study profiled T cell repertoires from 500 to 800 subjects and related those repertoires to cytomegalovirus serostatus. Class I and class II HLA loci were covered by the typing at four-digit resolution. To predict cytomegalovirus infection status, the study brought together high-throughput TCR immunosequencing, statistical association of individual TCRs with disease status, and machine learning. A later analysis re-examined previously published TCR beta repertoires from about 700 donors and added high-resolution HLA genotyping to investigate patterns of TCR occurrence.

The protocol used for the library was the immunoSEQ multiplex PCR assay. For the multiplex PCR, a mixture combining 60 forward primers for TCR Vbeta segments and 13 reverse primers for TCR Jbeta segments was used. Amplification of the CDR3 region of rearranged TCR beta genes was performed with a multiplex PCR assay on genomic DNA. The amplified TCR beta libraries were sequenced on the Illumina HiSeq System as 87-base-pair reads. As for how the authors treated the data: A later analysis counted about 80 million unique TCR beta chains across the 550 to 750 repertoires, and roughly 9.9 million of these chains were shared by at least two donors. A nearest-neighbor algorithm error-corrected the raw reads and collapsed the reads into unique sequences, merging closely related sequences to remove PCR and sequencing errors. To assign V, D and J gene segments, CDR3 sequences were aligned to IMGT reference sequences. Each retained sequence needed at least a six-nucleotide match to both a V gene segment and a J gene segment. Rearrangements were classified as productive when the CDR3 lacked stop codons and remained in frame with V and J, and all other rearrangements were classified as non-productive. Following IMGT convention, CDR3 was defined as the stretch from the second conserved V-encoded cysteine to the conserved J-encoded phenylalanine. In an earlier analysis of more than 550 of the donors, sequences lacking an unambiguous match to a single V gene segment were excluded. An earlier analysis of 587 of the donors classified V segments as functional when productive rearrangements were above 56.7% and as segregating when the standard deviation between donors was above 5%. A statistical classification framework was built for diagnosing cytomegalovirus status from the catalog of TCR beta chain sequences. V and J gene assignment, in a later analysis, came from comparing TCR nucleotide sequences with IMGT/GENE-DB human TR gene sequences. The TCRdist pipeline was used in a later analysis to assign CDR3 sequences and most-parsimonious VDJ recombination scenarios. In a later analysis, each TCR beta chain was defined by its CDR3 amino acid sequence together with its V-gene family, and reads lacking a unique V-gene family were excluded. In a later analysis, around 600 highly shared, low-generation-probability nucleotide sequences were removed to address suspected cross-contamination and a sequencing artifact. In a later analysis, a clonal expansion index for each public chain was calculated from normalized within-repertoire ranks of inferred template counts. A later analysis computed generation probabilities with a VDJ recombination model fitted to out-of-frame rearrangements, and checked the results against IGoR. In a later analysis, hypergeometric tests were used to score TCR-TCR, TCR-HLA and TCR-CMV co-occurrence, with a repertoire-size bias correction applied to TCR pairs. In a later analysis, false discovery rates were estimated by permuting HLA or CMV assignments 20 times. In a later analysis, co-occurring TCRs were grouped using DBSCAN, and TCRdist sequence similarity was added for clustering within HLA-allele-positive subsets. Repertoires with fewer than 30,000 or more than 120,000 public chains, plus five repertoires with anomalous nucleotide sharing, were excluded from co-occurrence clustering. The immuneACCESS repertoire file appears here via TCRdb, limited to in-frame rearrangements. These files lack a portion of the clones; in checked studies, under half of the deficit traces to unresolved V genes, and the cause of the others is not known. V, J and clone size derive from that table, while D and trimming were established from the DNA sequence. The sample table holds 100,000 to 150,000 clones, of which around 77% were seen once. Around 13% of the sample is taken by the ten largest.

CDR1 and CDR2, looked up from the germline V gene, are MDHEN and SYDVKM. CDR3 length: 17 amino acids, cysteine to phenylalanine. The retained sequence is limited to the CDR3, 51 bases, with the frame set at the first base. After removal of 7 bases from V and 0 bases from J, the junction retains 11 bases not matched to a gene. The cohort comprised fewer than 750 healthy bone marrow donors. All cohort members were sampled while nominally healthy, although unrecorded immune exposures were likely present. The donor tested CMV seropositive and was one of the 289 seropositive cohort members. Each donor provided a peripheral blood sample, and peripheral blood mononuclear cells were used for TCR beta sequencing. The Qiagen DNeasy Blood Extraction Kit was used to extract genomic DNA from the blood cell samples. Comment on this clone: The specificity of this receptor is unknown. No much larger clonotype is one base removed from it; base qualities were not supplied.

Points the paper makes about the study in general: At a false discovery rate of 0.05, a later analysis linked 15,000 to 20,000 TCR beta sequences to specific HLA alleles. Strong co-occurrence of HLA alleles, especially DR and DQ, made assigning TCR associations to individual alleles difficult. A cluster of highly shared sequence variants was judged likely to be a technical artifact of the sequencing pipeline. In a later analysis, several top co-occurrence clusters were reported to appear linked to parvovirus B19, influenza, CMV and Epstein-Barr virus. In an earlier analysis of 587 of the donors, most TCR beta V segments appeared in productive rearrangements about 87% or about 30% of the time, broadly matching IMGT annotations. Because HLA typing was missing for some donors at each locus, association tests included only the typed subset. It was suggested by the authors that the approach could potentially be generalized to other disease states and immunological phenotypes. In both the original and validation cohorts, the classifier was reported to diagnose cytomegalovirus status with high specificity and sensitivity. Compared with the approximately 670-donor mean, donors in an Asian-associated ancestry cluster had fewer N-insertions in productive TCRs, according to a later genetic analysis. The presence/absence analyses assumed that sequencing depth was roughly uniform across donors, and that assumption may not be true. In the study, around 150 TCR beta chains were listed as associated with cytomegalovirus. Because counts were too low, 15 to 20 rarely observed V segments, including chromosome 9 orphons, were excluded from the earlier analysis of about 500 of the donors. A later analysis found that most CMV-associated TCR beta chains appeared HLA-restricted, with HLA associations seemingly driven largely by CMV exposure. A further reported finding was that TCR beta sequences accurately predicted the HLA-A and HLA-B alleles for most subjects in the first cohort. For the cohort, immune exposure information was limited to CMV serostatus. Most TCR sequences were observed very rarely across donors, whereas some public TCRs were present in many individuals. In a later analysis, HLA-associated TCR beta chains were found to be more clonally expanded and to have lower generation probabilities than equally common non-associated chains. A later analysis found that TCR association rates varied across HLA loci, with DRB1 alleles showing the most associated TCRs and HLA-C alleles the fewest. A few of the identified cytomegalovirus-associated TCR beta chains were confirmed in vitro to be specific for cytomegalovirus antigens. Because the 87-base-pair reads could not distinguish some IMGT-functional V segments, including TRBV6-2 and TRBV6-3, those segments were excluded. V-gene and J-gene trimming of TCR beta chains was associated with a missense DCLRE1C variant in a later genetic analysis, and the association was replicated in an independent cohort. Linkage disequilibrium might explain the correlated functional status among segregating V segments, but an unknown experimental factor could not be ruled out. In this cohort, only TCR beta chains were sequenced, and detectable features were limited by the absence of alpha or paired-chain data.

Recombination linked TRBV28 to TRBJ2-3, with 9 bases matching TRBD2. The source material was PBMCs. This TCR derives from a woman in her 40s in good health and CMV-seropositive. Read as DNA, the sequence is TGTGCCAGCACCGCATTTAGCGGGGGTGGGAGCACAGATACGCAGTATTTT. Its protein reads: CASTAFSGGGSTDTQYF.